These T cell receptor beta chains were read from a single sample in a study of blood T cell repertoires in COVID-19. Repertoires were generated with immunoSEQ multiplex PCR, while TCRdb's copy carries only in-frame clones and drops some. The sample consists of approximately 100,000 clones, around 84% of them appearing once. Input material: peripheral blood. The source of these receptors is a man in his 60s with acute or convalescent COVID-19. The CDR3 runs from the conserved cysteine through the conserved F or W. D genes are given only for firm matches. Size values are once, few and many counts, or a class for expanded clones, and some rows have none.

v_gene	abundance	j_gene	d_gene	CDR3nt	CDR3aa
TRBV4-2	few	TRBJ1-2	.	TGTGCCAGCAGCCAAGATTACACAGATTACTATGGCTACACCTTC	CASSQDYTDYYGYTF
TRBV27	.	TRBJ1-5	.	TGTGCCAGCAGTACGTCACAGCCCACTTCTACTAATCAGCCCCAGCATTTT	CASSTSQPTSTNQPQHF
TRBV5-1	.	TRBJ2-1	.	TGCGCCAGCAGCTTGGCAAGCGGTAACAATGAGCAGTTCTTC	CASSLASGNNEQFF
TRBV28	.	TRBJ1-2	.	TGTGCAACTTCCGTTGTTGGGACTACTAACTATGGCTACACCTTC	CATSVVGTTNYGYTF
TRBV9	.	TRBJ1-5	.	TGTGCCAGCAGCCTCGAAGAGGAAGCGACTAGCAATCAGCCCCAGCATTTT	CASSLEEEATSNQPQHF
TRBV5-4	few	TRBJ2-3	TRBD2	TGTGCCAGCAGCTCCCACGCGGGGGATGCCACAGATACGCAGTATTTT	CASSSHAGDATDTQYF
TRBV30	.	TRBJ2-7	TRBD2	TGTGCCTGGAGTGTTGGACTAGCGGGGCTGTACGAGCAGTACTTC	CAWSVGLAGLYEQYF
TRBV27	few	TRBJ1-1	.	TGTGCCAGCAGTCGCGAGGGTGAAGCTTTCTTT	CASSREGEAFF
TRBV5-6	once	TRBJ1-5	TRBD1	TGTGCCAGCAGCTTGAGGGGGCGGCAGCCCCAGCATTTT	CASSLRGRQPQHF
TRBV21-1	.	TRBJ2-3	.	TGTGCCAGCAGCAAATCCAAGTTTCGGCTAGCGGGGGGTAAGGGGGATACGCAGTATTTT	CASSKSKFRLAGGKGDTQYF
TRBV19	.	TRBJ2-7	TRBD1	TGTGCCAGTAGCAACCGGGACAGGGGGAACTACGAGCAGTACTTC	CASSNRDRGNYEQYF
TRBV7-2	.	TRBJ1-2	TRBD1	TGTGCCAGCAGGAGATGGATGGACAGGAGGTATTGGGGCTACACCTTC	CASRRWMDRRYWGYTF
TRBV19	.	TRBJ1-5	TRBD1	TGTGCCAGTAGTACCTACGGGACAGGTGTTCAGCCCCAGCATTTT	CASSTYGTGVQPQHF
TRBV20-1	.	TRBJ2-7	TRBD1	TGCAGTGCTAGGGGACAGTACGAGCAGTACTTC	CSARGQYEQYF
TRBV28	.	TRBJ2-7	.	TGTGCCAGCGCCCCGCCGGGGAGCTCCTACGAGCAGTACTTC	CASAPPGSSYEQYF
TRBV3-1/TRBV3-2	.	TRBJ2-1	TRBD2	TGTGCCAGCAGCTCGGCCGGACTAGTCAATGAGCAGTTCTTC	CASSSAGLVNEQFF
TRBV18	.	TRBJ1-5	.	TGTGCCAGCTCACCGGAGACTCTCAATCAGCCCCAGCATTTT	CASSPETLNQPQHF
TRBV6-6	.	TRBJ2-5	.	TGTGCCAGCAGCTACCCAATGAGTGGGGGCCTGGAGACCCAGTACTTC	CASSYPMSGGLETQYF
TRBV7-9	.	TRBJ1-4	.	TGTGCCAGCAGCTTAGTGGGCAGACAGCATGAAAAACTGTTTTTT	CASSLVGRQHEKLFF
TRBV7-9	.	TRBJ1-1	TRBD1	TGTGCCAGCAGCTTAGGACAGGGGCAGTTCATGAACACTGAAGCTTTCTTT	CASSLGQGQFMNTEAFF
TRBV6-2/TRBV6-3	.	TRBJ1-1	.	TGTGCCAGCAGTTACTCGAAATTTAGCCAGAACACTGAAGCTTTCTTT	CASSYSKFSQNTEAFF
TRBV25-1	.	TRBJ2-3	.	TGTGCCAGCAGGGACTGGGCAGCAGATACGCAGTATTTT	CASRDWAADTQYF
TRBV5-8	.	TRBJ1-1	.	TGTGCCAGCAGCTTGGTAGTATTGGCACAGGTTCCGAACGCTGAAGCTTTCTTT	CASSLVVLAQVPNAEAFF
TRBV5-4	.	TRBJ2-1	TRBD2	TGTGCCAGCAGCTTGATGGGGGGGAATGAGCAGTTCTTC	CASSLMGGNEQFF
TRBV28	.	TRBJ2-2	.	TGTGCCAGCATAAGAACAGGCACCGGGGAGCTGTTTTTT	CASIRTGTGELFF
TRBV24-1	.	TRBJ1-2	.	TGTGCCACCAGTGATCCAGACTATGGCTACACCTTC	CATSDPDYGYTF
TRBV18	.	TRBJ2-5	.	TGTGCCAGCTCACAACAGACAGGAACCCAAGAGACCCAGTACTTC	CASSQQTGTQETQYF
TRBV21-1	.	TRBJ2-3	.	TGTGCCAGCATCCGAGCGGGGGGGCCGACAGATACGCAGTATTTT	CASIRAGGPTDTQYF
TRBV7-7	.	TRBJ2-3	TRBD1	TGTGCCAGCAGCTCGGGGACAGGGGTAACAGATACGCAGTATTTT	CASSSGTGVTDTQYF
TRBV7-9	.	TRBJ1-1	TRBD1	TGTGCCAGCAGCCTTTGGCAGGGGGGCACTGAAGCTTTCTTT	CASSLWQGGTEAFF
TRBV28	.	TRBJ1-5	.	TGTGCCAGCAGTTTAGGAAGCGGCAATCAGCCCCAGCATTTT	CASSLGSGNQPQHF
TRBV6-5	.	TRBJ1-1	TRBD1	TGTGCCAGCAGGGCGACAGGGGGCTGGATCACTGAAGCTTTCTTT	CASRATGGWITEAFF
TRBV6-2/TRBV6-3	.	TRBJ2-1	.	TGTGCCAGCACCCCCCGGGGGTACAATGAGCAGTTCTTC	CASTPRGYNEQFF
TRBV2	.	TRBJ2-1	.	TGTGCCAGCAGGTTCGCGGTACAGGGCACTCGCAATGAGCAGTTCTTC	CASRFAVQGTRNEQFF
TRBV20-1	.	TRBJ2-1	TRBD2	TGCAGTGCTAGTAATATACTAGCGGGGAATTACAATGAGCAGTTCTTC	CSASNILAGNYNEQFF
TRBV18	.	TRBJ1-4	TRBD1	TGTGCCAGCTCACGGGACAGGGGGCTTAACGAAAAACTGTTTTTT	CASSRDRGLNEKLFF
TRBV27	.	TRBJ2-2	.	TGTGCCAGCAGTTTAAATCGTTTGGGGGCGCGGGAGCTGTTTTTT	CASSLNRLGARELFF
TRBV19	.	TRBJ2-1	.	TGTGCCAGTAGTGGCTTTGGCAATGAGCAGTTCTTC	CASSGFGNEQFF
TRBV7-2	.	TRBJ1-2	TRBD1	TGTGCCAGCAGCTCGCAGGGGGCGGGTCGGGGATTCTATGGCTACACCTTC	CASSSQGAGRGFYGYTF
TRBV5-6	.	TRBJ2-3	TRBD2	TGTGCCAGCACGGGCTCCTTCTCGGGTAGCGGGGTAACAGATACGCAGTATTTT	CASTGSFSGSGVTDTQYF
TRBV7-9	.	TRBJ1-1	.	TGTGCCAGCAGCTGGGACTACACTGAAGCTTTCTTT	CASSWDYTEAFF
TRBV6-2/TRBV6-3	once	TRBJ1-6	.	TGTGCCAGCAGTTACTCCGAGAGGTCACCCCTCCACTTT	CASSYSERSPLHF
TRBV5-1	.	TRBJ1-5	TRBD1	TGCGCCAGCAGCCTCGGGACAGAGGATCAGCCCCAGCATTTT	CASSLGTEDQPQHF
TRBV19	.	TRBJ1-5	TRBD1	TGTGCCAGTAGTCCTCGCCGGGACAGGGGCGGAATGGGCAATCAGCCCCAGCATTTT	CASSPRRDRGGMGNQPQHF
TRBV7-9	.	TRBJ1-2	.	TGTGCCAGCAGCTTAGTAAGACAGACCAATAACTATGGCTACACCTTC	CASSLVRQTNNYGYTF
TRBV2	.	TRBJ1-2	TRBD1	TGTGCCAGCCGGAGGGGACAGGCGCCTGTTAACTATGGCTACACCTTC	CASRRGQAPVNYGYTF
TRBV7-9	.	TRBJ1-2	.	TGTGCCAGCAGCCATCAGGGCCAACGGGGCTACACCTTC	CASSHQGQRGYTF
TRBV30	.	TRBJ1-3	.	TGTGCCTTTAACAGGGTATCTGGAAACACCATATATTTT	CAFNRVSGNTIYF
TRBV7-2	.	TRBJ2-7	TRBD2	TGTGCCAGCAGCTTAGTTTCCGGGACTAGCGGATACGAGCAGTACTTC	CASSLVSGTSGYEQYF
TRBV6-5	.	TRBJ1-2	.	TGTGCCAGCAGAACAACAGGGATTAACTATGGCTACACCTTC	CASRTTGINYGYTF